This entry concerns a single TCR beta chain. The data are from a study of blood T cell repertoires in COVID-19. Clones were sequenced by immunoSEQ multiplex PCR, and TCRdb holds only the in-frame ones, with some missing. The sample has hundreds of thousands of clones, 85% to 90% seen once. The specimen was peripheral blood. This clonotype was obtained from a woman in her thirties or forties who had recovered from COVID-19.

This CDR3 is CASTPRRSTNEKLFF. CDR3 in DNA: TGTGCCAGCACCCCTCGGCGGTCAACTAATGAAAAACTGTTTTTT. The chain uses TRBV6-2 or TRBV6-3 and TRBJ1-4; D not resolved. Germline loops: CDR1 MNHEY, CDR2 SVGEGT. Deletions cut 7 bases from V and 0 bases from J, with 12 bases between. The CDR3 has 15 residues.